Included here is one T cell receptor beta chain sequence, with context. Its antigen is still unknown. It has no much larger one-base neighbor in the sample; base qualities were not kept. The data were taken from a study of T cell responses to AZD1222 COVID-19 vaccine (dated by TCRdb to the early 2020s). Study-wide context: Because spike-specific TCR depth and breadth did not differ between the two schedules, AZD1222 recipients who got a second dose at roughly 4 weeks were pooled with those who got a second dose at roughly 12 weeks. A total of 230 to 250 trial participants underwent TCR sequencing, of whom about 210 received two doses of AZD1222 and some 25 received two doses of the MenACWY control vaccine. Trial participants were enrolled by age into 18-55, 56-69 and 70-plus year subgroups, with about 150, 28 and 57 TCR-sequenced participants respectively.

This sample's time point label indicates: baseline before first vaccination. Samples from vaccinated people were obtained from the UK trials COV001 and COV002, which included a single-blind randomized controlled phase 2/3 trial of AZD1222 (ChAdOx1 nCoV-19) in healthy adults. Trial participant PBMC samples were collected at day 0 and day 28 after the second dose for TCRbeta chain sequencing. Overall study results and their limits: A significant rise in spike-specific TCR breadth and depth was observed after two AZD1222 doses relative to day 0 and relative to MenACWY recipients. Participants were mostly white British, with more females than males. The authors suggested clonal diversity may have been underestimated. Because no day 14 peak-response samples were available, repertoires were characterized only after the peak T cell response. CD4 TCRs associated with the vaccine covered the entire spike protein, and the dominant responses were in regions 160-218 and 743-854. Conclusions about previously exposed vaccinees are limited because only five to seven AZD1222 recipients were SARS-CoV-2 seropositive at baseline. The 56-69-year group was small, and its depth increase did not reach significance, likely because of low power. Nearly half of unique spike-specific TCRs reportedly recognized epitopes outside regions mutated in the B.1.351 and B.1.1.7 variants.

The CDR3 regions of human TCRbeta chains were subjected to immunosequencing. The authors processed their data as follows. Repertoire TCRs were matched against a reference library of SARS-CoV-2-specific TCRs generated with the MIRA antigen-specificity platform. Breadth was defined as the fraction of unique TCRs that were SARS-CoV-2-associated. Depth was defined as the fraction of total T cells that were SARS-CoV-2-associated. Using the MIRA data, each spike-specific TCR was mapped to the spike region that the TCR reacts to and placed in a CD4 or CD8 class. Log10-transformed breadth and depth values were compared by one-way ANOVA with Sidak's multiple comparisons tests. In TCRdb, the immuneACCESS table is reduced to in-frame sequences with V and J assigned. These tables do not hold every clone; where another copy was compared, an unresolved V gene accounts for under half, and the others remain unexplained. The V and J calls and clone size come from that table; D and trimming were worked out from the DNA. The sample table shows about 97,000 clones, and about nine tenths are seen once. About 1.5% of the sample lies in the top ten.

The germline V gene gives CDR1 as MNHEY and CDR2 as SVGAGI. Including the terminal cysteine and phenylalanine, the CDR3 comprises 14 residues. The only DNA kept is the CDR3, 42 bases in frame from the first base. V and J lose 7 bases and 4 bases, and a span of 17 bases separates them. The material was peripheral blood, obtained on day 0 of AZD1222 vaccination. The chain couples TRBV6-5 to TRBJ2-7; D gene: possibly TRBD2, on 6 matching bases. This receptor was identified in an adult in good health. The CDR3 protein: CASTIGLTNYEQYF. The DNA reads as follows: TGTGCCAGCACCATAGGACTAACAAATTACGAGCAGTACTTC.